The rows below give T cell receptor beta chains drawn from one sample of a study of radiotherapy plus CTLA-4 blockade in lung cancer. Using immunoSEQ multiplex PCR, the repertoire was profiled, and TCRdb retains in-frame clones only, with some absent. The table includes about 67,000 clones, more than 70% detected once. The material sequenced was peripheral blood, taken from a patient treated with radiotherapy plus ipilimumab. These TCRs come from a human donor with non-small cell lung cancer whose response to radiotherapy plus ipilimumab could not be evaluated. Some clones in this sample may be carry-over from other donors' samples. The CDR3 runs from the conserved cysteine through the conserved F or W. Fields, in order: CDR3 length, J gene, V gene, D gene, clone size, CDR3 protein, CDR3 DNA. A D gene is named only where the DNA matches it firmly. Rows give clone size only sometimes, using once, few, many, or a class for an expanded clone.

13,TRBJ1-4,TRBV28,TRBD1,.,CASLDRGNEKLFF,TGTGCCAGCCTGGACAGGGGTAATGAAAAACTGTTTTTT
15,TRBJ2-7,TRBV6-1,TRBD1,.,CASRSDRGHYYEQYF,TGTGCCAGCAGGTCCGACAGGGGGCATTACTACGAGCAGTACTTC
13,TRBJ2-7,TRBV5-4,TRBD1,.,CASSRQGSYEQYF,TGTGCCAGCAGCCGACAGGGATCCTACGAGCAGTACTTC
15,TRBJ2-2,TRBV30,.,.,CAWRRGHSVPGELFF,TGTGCCTGGAGAAGGGGCCACAGTGTGCCCGGGGAGCTGTTTTTT
13,TRBJ2-7,TRBV6-1,.,.,CASSRTIGDEQYF,TGTGCCAGCAGTCGCACAATCGGGGACGAGCAGTACTTC
16,TRBJ2-3,TRBV4-1,TRBD1,.,CASSQDRGTGTDTQYF,TGCGCCAGCAGCCAAGATCGGGGGACAGGGACAGATACGCAGTATTTT
15,TRBJ2-7,TRBV2,TRBD2,few,CASSAIAGETGEQYF,TGTGCCAGCAGTGCCATAGCGGGGGAGACAGGGGAGCAGTACTTC
12,TRBJ2-3,TRBV7-9,.,.,CASSFIMDTQYF,TGTGCCAGCAGCTTTATAATGGATACGCAGTATTTT
12,TRBJ1-2,TRBV28,.,.,CASSLGQYGYTF,TGTGCCAGCAGTTTAGGGCAGTATGGCTACACCTTC
14,TRBJ2-1,TRBV5-1,.,.,CASSLGARGGEQFF,TGCGCCAGCAGCTTGGGCGCGCGGGGCGGTGAGCAGTTCTTC
15,TRBJ2-3,TRBV30,TRBD2,.,CAWSVLAGYTDTQYF,TGTGCCTGGAGTGTACTAGCGGGGTACACAGATACGCAGTATTTT
16,TRBJ1-2,TRBV27,.,.,CASSLTYRTPYYGYTF,TGTGCCAGCAGTTTGACTTACCGGACACCTTACTATGGCTACACCTTC
19,TRBJ2-7,TRBV2,TRBD2,.,CASSDPAPLVVAGHYEQYF,TGTGCCAGCAGTGACCCAGCGCCTCTGGTGGTAGCGGGACACTACGAGCAGTACTTC
15,TRBJ1-5,TRBV28,TRBD1,.,CASSYPNRGLGPQHF,TGTGCCAGCAGTTACCCGAACAGGGGCCTCGGGCCCCAGCATTTT
11,TRBJ1-6,TRBV11-3,.,.,CASTEDSPLHF,TGTGCCAGCACTGAGGATTCACCCCTCCACTTT
13,TRBJ2-1,TRBV28,.,.,CASSSGYKNEQFF,TGTGCCAGCAGTTCGGGATATAAAAATGAGCAGTTCTTC
15,TRBJ1-6,TRBV5-4,.,.,CASSPVQVPTSPLHF,TGTGCCAGCAGCCCCGTGCAGGTTCCTACCTCACCCCTCCACTTT
15,TRBJ2-7,TRBV4-2,TRBD1,.,CASSQQTGLTYEQYF,TGTGCCAGCAGCCAACAGACAGGGCTCACCTACGAGCAGTACTTC
16,TRBJ2-3,TRBV25-1,TRBD2,.,CASSARTSGVTDTQYF,TGTGCCAGCAGTGCGAGGACTAGCGGGGTCACAGATACGCAGTATTTT
16,TRBJ1-5,TRBV27,.,.,CASRPDSTYSNQPQHF,TGTGCCAGCAGGCCCGACAGTACTTATAGCAATCAGCCCCAGCATTTT
14,TRBJ1-6,TRBV28,.,.,CASSREFYNSPLHF,TGTGCCAGCAGCCGGGAGTTCTATAATTCACCCCTCCACTTT
15,TRBJ2-5,TRBV7-7,TRBD1,.,CASSFSTGGAETQYF,TGTGCTAGCAGCTTCTCGACAGGGGGCGCGGAGACCCAGTACTTC
17,TRBJ1-2,TRBV7-6,.,.,CASSLDPPGKGGYGYTF,TGTGCCAGCAGCTTAGACCCCCCAGGCAAAGGTGGCTATGGCTACACCTTC
15,TRBJ2-7,TRBV5-1,TRBD1,.,CASSLNRGLMGEQYF,TGCGCCAGCAGCTTGAACAGGGGGCTTATGGGCGAGCAGTACTTC
11,TRBJ1-1,TRBV2,.,medium-sized,CASSEAREAFF,TGTGCCAGCAGTGAAGCCCGGGAAGCTTTCTTT
12,TRBJ1-4,TRBV6-5,.,.,CASSFPDEKLFF,TGTGCCAGCAGTTTCCCGGATGAAAAACTGTTTTTT
15,TRBJ2-3,TRBV5-8,.,.,CASSSLFGSTDTQYF,TGTGCCAGCAGCTCCCTTTTCGGGAGCACAGATACGCAGTATTTT
15,TRBJ2-7,TRBV5-6,TRBD2,once,CASSQTSGPSYEQYF,TGTGCCAGCAGCCAGACTAGCGGCCCCTCCTACGAGCAGTACTTC
15,TRBJ2-5,TRBV11-2,TRBD1,once,CASSLDPGTGRKQYF,TGTGCCAGCAGCTTAGATCCCGGGACAGGGAGGAAGCAGTACTTC
16,TRBJ1-2,TRBV4-1,.,few,CASSQDLIQTNYGYTF,TGCGCCAGCAGCCAAGATCTTATTCAGACTAACTATGGCTACACCTTC